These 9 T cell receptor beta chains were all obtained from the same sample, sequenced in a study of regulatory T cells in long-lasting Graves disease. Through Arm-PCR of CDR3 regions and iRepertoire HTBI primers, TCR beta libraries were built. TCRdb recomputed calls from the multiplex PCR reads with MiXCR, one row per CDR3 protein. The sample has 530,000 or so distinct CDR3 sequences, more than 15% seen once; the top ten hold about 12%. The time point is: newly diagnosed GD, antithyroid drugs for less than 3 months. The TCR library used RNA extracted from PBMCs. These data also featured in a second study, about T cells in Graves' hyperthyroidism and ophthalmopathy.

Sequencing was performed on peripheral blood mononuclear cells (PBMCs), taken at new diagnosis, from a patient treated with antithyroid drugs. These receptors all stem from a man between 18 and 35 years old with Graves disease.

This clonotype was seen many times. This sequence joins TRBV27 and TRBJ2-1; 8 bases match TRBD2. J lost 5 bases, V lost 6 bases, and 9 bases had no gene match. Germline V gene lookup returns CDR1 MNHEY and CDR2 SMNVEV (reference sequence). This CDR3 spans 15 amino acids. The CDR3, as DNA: TGTGCCAGCAGCGGAAGGACTAGCCTGAACAATGAGCAGTTCTTC. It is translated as CASSGRTSLNNEQFF.

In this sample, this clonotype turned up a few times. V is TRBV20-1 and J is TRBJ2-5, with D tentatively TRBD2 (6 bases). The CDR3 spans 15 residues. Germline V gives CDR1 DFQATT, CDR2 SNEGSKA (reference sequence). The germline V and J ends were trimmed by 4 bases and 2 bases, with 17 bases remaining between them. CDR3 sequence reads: CSAKGGGGAQETQYF. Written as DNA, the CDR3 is TGCAGTGCTAAGGGTGGAGGAGGGGCTCAAGAGACCCAGTACTTC.

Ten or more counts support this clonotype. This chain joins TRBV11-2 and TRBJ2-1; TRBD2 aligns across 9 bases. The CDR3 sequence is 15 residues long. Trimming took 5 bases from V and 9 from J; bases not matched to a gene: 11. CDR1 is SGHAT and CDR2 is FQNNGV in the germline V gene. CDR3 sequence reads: CASSPTSGEGREQFF. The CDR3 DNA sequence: TGTGCCAGCAGCCCGACTAGCGGAGAGGGCCGTGAGCAGTTCTTC.

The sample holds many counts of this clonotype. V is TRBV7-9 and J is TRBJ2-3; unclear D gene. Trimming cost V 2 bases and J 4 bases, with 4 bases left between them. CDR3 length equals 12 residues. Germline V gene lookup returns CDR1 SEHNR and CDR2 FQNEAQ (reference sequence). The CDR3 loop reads CASSLIPDTQYF. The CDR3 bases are TGTGCCAGCAGCTTAATCCCAGATACGCAGTATTTT.

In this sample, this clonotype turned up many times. CDR3 in DNA: TGTGCCAGCAGGATGGGACCCCAGGGCAATGAGCAGTTCTTC. Its protein product is CASRMGPQGNEQFF. The V call is TRBV7-9, the J call TRBJ2-1; D is possibly TRBD1 or TRBD2 (5 bases each). V was trimmed by 6 bases and J by 6 bases, leaving 15 bases between them. CDR1 is SEHNR, CDR2 FQNEAQ, per germline (reference sequence). The length of the CDR3 is 14 residues.

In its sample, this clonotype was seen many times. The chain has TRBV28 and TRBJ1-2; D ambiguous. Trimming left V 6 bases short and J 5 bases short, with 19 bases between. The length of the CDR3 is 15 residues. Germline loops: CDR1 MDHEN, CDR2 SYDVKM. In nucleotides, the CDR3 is TGTGCCAGCAGGGGCAGCTCCCCAGCTTATTATGGCTACACCTTC. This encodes CASRGSSPAYYGYTF.

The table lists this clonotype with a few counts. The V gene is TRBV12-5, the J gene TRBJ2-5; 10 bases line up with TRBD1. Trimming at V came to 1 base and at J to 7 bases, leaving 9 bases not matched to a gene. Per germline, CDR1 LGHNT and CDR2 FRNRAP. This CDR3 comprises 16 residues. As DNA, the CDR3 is TGTGCTAGTGGTTTGGCAGGAGGTGGACAGGGGGGGACCCAGTACTTC. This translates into CASGLAGGGQGGTQYF.

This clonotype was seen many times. CDR3 loop: CASSFPPQGLAFF. As DNA, the CDR3 is TGTGCCAGCAGTTTCCCTCCGCAGGGCCTCGCTTTCTTT. The chain combines TRBV12-3 or TRBV12-4 with TRBJ1-1, with D possibly TRBD1 on 5 matching bases. Between the trimmed V and J ends, which lost 3 bases and 11 bases, there was a span of 16 bases. The CDR3 covers 13 residues.

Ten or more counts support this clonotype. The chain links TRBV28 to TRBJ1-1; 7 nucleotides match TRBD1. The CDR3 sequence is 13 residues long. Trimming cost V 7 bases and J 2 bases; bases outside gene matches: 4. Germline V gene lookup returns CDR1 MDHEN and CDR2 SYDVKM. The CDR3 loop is CASKYRGNTEAFF. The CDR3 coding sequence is TGTGCCAGCAAATACAGGGGTAACACTGAAGCTTTCTTT.